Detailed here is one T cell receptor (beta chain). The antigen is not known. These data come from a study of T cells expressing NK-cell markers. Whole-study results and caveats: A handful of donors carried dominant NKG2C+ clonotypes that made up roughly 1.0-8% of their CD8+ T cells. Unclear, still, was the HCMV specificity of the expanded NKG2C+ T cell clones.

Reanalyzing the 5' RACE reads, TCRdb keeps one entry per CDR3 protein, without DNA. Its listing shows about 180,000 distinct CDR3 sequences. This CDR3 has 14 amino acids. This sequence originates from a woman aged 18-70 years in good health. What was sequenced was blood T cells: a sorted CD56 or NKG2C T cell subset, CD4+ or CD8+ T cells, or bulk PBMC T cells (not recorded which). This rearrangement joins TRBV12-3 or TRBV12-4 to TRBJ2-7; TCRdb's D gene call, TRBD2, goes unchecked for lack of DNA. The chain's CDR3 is CASSPSANSYEQYF.